This TCR beta chain was recovered during a study of blood T cell repertoires in COVID-19. Overall study context: Samples of COVID-19 (acute and convalescent) were obtained from the United States, Italy and Spain. Nucleic acid was either cDNA or gDNA, and it came from T cells, B-cell-depleted T cells, or PBMCs.

In the original analysis: Estimated nucleated cell counts came from reference gene primer amplification. Sequencing used immunoSEQ multiplex PCR; TCRdb keeps in-frame clones, though not all of them. V and J calls and clone size are those listed in that table; D and trimming were worked out from the DNA. The sample lists hundreds of thousands of clones, about 89% occurring once. The CDR3 is made up of 14 amino acids. Germline loops: CDR1 SGHDT, CDR2 YYEEEE. Trimming shortened V by 0 bases and J by 2 bases, and 6 bases separated the two germline ends. This clone was detected only once. Specimen: peripheral blood. The V gene is TRBV5-6, the J gene TRBJ2-1, with D possibly TRBD2 on 5 matching bases. The sequence was obtained from a woman between 35 and 50 years old who had recovered from COVID-19. CDR3 sequence reads: CASSLGGAYNEQFF. The CDR3 nucleotides read TGTGCCAGCAGCTTGGGGGGAGCCTACAATGAGCAGTTCTTC.